This T cell receptor beta chain comes out of a study of shared clonotypes between healthy human individuals. About the study: Per donor, three plates held CD4 naive cells, three held CD4 memory, two held CD8 naive and one held CD8 memory.

Trimming removed 8 bases from V and 1 base from J; junction bases left unmatched: 5. Germline V gene data show CDR1 as KGHSH and CDR2 as LQKENI. The CDR3 runs 14 residues. Study-level points and caveats: It was observed that around 5% of naive CD4 clonotypes were shared across several donors.

With regard to this clone: Its specificity is unknown.

Deep-level assay runs were performed. TCRdb's copy holds only in-frame clones and misses some; the assay was immunoSEQ multiplex PCR. Of 600,000 to 700,000 clones listed, around three quarters were seen once; the top ten hold around 1.7%. Sequenced sample: memory CD4+ T cells sorted from blood. Subset specified: CD45RA-negative fraction. This receptor was obtained from a woman between 25 and 40 years old in good health. The chain combines TRBV18 with TRBJ1-1, with 9 bases fitting TRBD1. The CDR3 coding sequence is TGTGCCAGCACGGACAGGGGTGGGAACACTGAAGCTTTCTTT. Translating gives CASTDRGGNTEAFF.